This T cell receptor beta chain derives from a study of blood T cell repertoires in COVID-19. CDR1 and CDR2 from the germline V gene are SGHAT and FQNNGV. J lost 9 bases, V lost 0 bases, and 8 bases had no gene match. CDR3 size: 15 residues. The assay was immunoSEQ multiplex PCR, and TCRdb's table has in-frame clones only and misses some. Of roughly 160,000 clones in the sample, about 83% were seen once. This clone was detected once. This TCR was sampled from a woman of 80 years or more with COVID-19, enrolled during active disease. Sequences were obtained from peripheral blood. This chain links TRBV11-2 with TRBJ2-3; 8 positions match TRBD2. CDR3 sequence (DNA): TGTGCCAGCAGCTTAGAAAGAGGACTAGCTTCGACGCAGTATTTT. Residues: CASSLERGLASTQYF.